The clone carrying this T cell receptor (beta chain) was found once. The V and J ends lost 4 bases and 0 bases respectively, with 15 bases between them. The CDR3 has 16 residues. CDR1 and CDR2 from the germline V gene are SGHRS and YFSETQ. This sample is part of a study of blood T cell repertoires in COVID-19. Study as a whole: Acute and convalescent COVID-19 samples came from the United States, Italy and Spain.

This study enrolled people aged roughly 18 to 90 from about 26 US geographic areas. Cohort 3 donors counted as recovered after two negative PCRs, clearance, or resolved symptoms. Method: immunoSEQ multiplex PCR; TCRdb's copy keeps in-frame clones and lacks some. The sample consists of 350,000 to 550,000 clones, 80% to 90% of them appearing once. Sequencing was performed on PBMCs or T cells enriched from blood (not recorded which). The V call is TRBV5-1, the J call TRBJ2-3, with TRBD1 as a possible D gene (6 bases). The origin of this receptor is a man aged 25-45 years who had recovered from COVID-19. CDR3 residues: CASSRSGTTSTDTQYF. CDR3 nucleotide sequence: TGCGCCAGCAGCCGCTCCGGGACAACTAGCACAGATACGCAGTATTTT.